This is a list of T cell receptor beta chains from one sample in a study of T cells in Graves' hyperthyroidism and ophthalmopathy. In TCRdb, the multiplex PCR reads were re-called with MiXCR into one record per CDR3 protein. The sample holds hundreds of thousands of distinct CDR3 sequences, approximately 15% seen once. Sample: blood. These receptors came from a woman aged 18-30 years with Graves' hyperthyroidism. CDR3s include the opening cysteine and the closing phenylalanine or tryptophan. Fields, in order: V gene, D gene, clone size, J gene, CDR3 protein, CDR3 DNA. The D gene is left open where the match is weak. Not all rows give a size; the values are once, few, many and, for expanded clones, a class.

TRBV15	TRBD1	many	TRBJ2-7	CATSTPTGLDEQYF	TGTGCCACCAGCACCCCGACAGGGTTGGACGAGCAGTACTTC
TRBV30	TRBD2	.	TRBJ2-4	CAWSSPWTSGRWSKNIQYF	TGTGCCTGGAGTAGTCCGTGGACTAGCGGGAGGTGGAGCAAAAACATTCAGTACTTC
TRBV7-2	TRBD1	.	TRBJ1-3	CASSLRQGATGNTIYF	TGTGCCAGCAGCCTAAGACAGGGGGCGACTGGAAACACCATATATTTT
TRBV28	.	.	TRBJ2-6	CASREFSSGANVLTF	TGTGCCAGCAGAGAGTTTAGCTCTGGGGCCAACGTCCTGACTTTC
TRBV6-2/TRBV6-3	TRBD2	many	TRBJ2-7	CASSSSGRVGWSYEQYF	TGTGCCAGCAGCTCTAGCGGGAGAGTAGGTTGGAGCTACGAGCAGTACTTC
TRBV12-3/TRBV12-4	.	few	TRBJ1-5	CASSGEVRQPQHF	TGTGCCAGCAGCGGGGAGGTTAGGCAGCCCCAGCATTTT
TRBV19	.	.	TRBJ2-1	CASSQASPGNEQFF	TGTGCCAGTAGTCAGGCCTCTCCTGGGAATGAGCAGTTCTTC
TRBV13	.	many	TRBJ1-5	CASSSRGRGAPGLSNQPQHF	TGTGCCAGCAGCTCCCGTGGACGGGGGGCGCCGGGACTAAGCAATCAGCCCCAGCATTTT
TRBV20-1	TRBD2	many	TRBJ2-1	CSARVSSGVNEQFF	TGCAGTGCTAGAGTGTCTAGCGGGGTCAATGAGCAGTTCTTC
TRBV5-5	.	.	TRBJ1-2	CASSLRQGSYGYTF	TGTGCCAGCAGCTTACGTCAGGGAAGCTATGGCTACACCTTC
TRBV20-1	.	.	TRBJ1-5	CSARETGPVLGPQHF	TGCAGTGCTAGAGAAACCGGGCCAGTTTTAGGGCCCCAGCATTTT
TRBV24-1	TRBD1	.	TRBJ2-5	CATSEPTGVGETQYF	TGTGCCACCAGTGAACCGACAGGGGTAGGAGAGACCCAGTACTTC
TRBV7-9	.	.	TRBJ2-5	CASSFRHGQETQYF	TGTGCCAGCAGCTTTCGGCACGGGCAAGAGACCCAGTACTTC
TRBV10-2	TRBD2	many	TRBJ2-7	CASSESPTPLAGGYEQYF	TGCGCCAGCAGTGAATCCCCTACCCCTCTAGCGGGAGGGTACGAGCAGTACTTC
TRBV6-2/TRBV6-3	.	many	TRBJ1-1	CASSTHLMNTEAFF	TGTGCCAGCAGTACGCATTTGATGAACACTGAAGCTTTCTTT
TRBV12-3/TRBV12-4	.	.	TRBJ1-6	CASSLALGRNSPLHF	TGTGCCAGCAGTTTGGCGTTGGGGCGTAATTCACCCCTCCACTTT
TRBV5-6	TRBD1	many	TRBJ2-5	CASSLAGQQETQYF	TGTGCCAGCAGCTTGGCGGGACAGCAAGAGACCCAGTACTTC
TRBV6-2/TRBV6-3	TRBD1	.	TRBJ1-5	CASRWSTGVNQPQHF	TGTGCCAGCAGATGGTCGACAGGGGTCAATCAGCCCCAGCATTTT
TRBV6-1	TRBD1	few	TRBJ1-1	CASSDFIGTGLAFF	TGTGCCAGCAGTGATTTTATCGGGACAGGGTTAGCTTTCTTT
TRBV27	.	.	TRBJ2-1	CASSLGPPTGNEQFF	TGTGCCAGCAGTTTGGGGCCCCCAACGGGGAATGAGCAGTTCTTC
TRBV20-1	TRBD1	few	TRBJ2-1	CSASDLRGQPSYNEQFF	TGCAGTGCTAGCGACTTAAGGGGACAGCCCTCCTACAATGAGCAGTTCTTC
TRBV12-3/TRBV12-4	TRBD2	many	TRBJ2-7	CASSLRERGYEQYF	TGTGCCAGCAGTTTACGGGAGCGGGGATACGAGCAGTACTTC
TRBV20-1	TRBD2	many	TRBJ2-1	CSARLAGANEQFF	TGCAGTGCTAGGCTAGCGGGAGCAAATGAGCAGTTCTTC
TRBV30	TRBD2	many	TRBJ2-3	CAWSVGTSGWTDTQYF	TGTGCCTGGAGTGTAGGTACTAGCGGCTGGACAGATACGCAGTATTTT
TRBV7-8	TRBD1	many	TRBJ1-2	CASSFDRADGYTF	TGTGCCAGCAGCTTTGACAGGGCGGATGGCTACACCTTC
TRBV11-3	TRBD2	many	TRBJ2-5	CASSRLAGEETQYF	TGTGCCAGCAGCCGTCTAGCGGGAGAGGAGACCCAGTACTTC
TRBV7-6	TRBD2	many	TRBJ2-1	CASSLREGNEQFF	TGTGCCAGCAGCTTACGGGAGGGGAATGAGCAGTTCTTC
TRBV19	TRBD1	few	TRBJ1-6	CASSGLGQAGNSPLHF	TGTGCCAGTAGTGGCTTGGGACAGGCTGGCAATTCACCCCTCCACTTT
TRBV9	.	many	TRBJ1-2	CASSVSGDYGYTF	TGTGCCAGCAGCGTGTCAGGAGACTATGGCTACACCTTC
TRBV5-1	.	.	TRBJ1-1	CASSWQGSEAFF	TGCGCCAGCAGCTGGCAGGGTTCTGAAGCTTTCTTT
TRBV5-4	TRBD1	few	TRBJ1-1	CASTPGRDRGDLAEAFF	TGTGCCAGCACCCCGGGCCGGGACAGGGGGGATTTGGCTGAAGCTTTCTTT
TRBV2	.	many	TRBJ2-1	CASSEAGSMVHEQFF	TGTGCCAGCAGTGAGGCCGGGAGTATGGTCCATGAGCAGTTCTTC
TRBV30	.	many	TRBJ1-1	CAWSVIGGNTEAFF	TGTGCCTGGAGTGTGATAGGCGGGAACACTGAAGCTTTCTTT
TRBV3-1	.	many	TRBJ1-5	CASSQDSPPQPQHF	TGTGCCAGCAGCCAAGATTCTCCCCCTCAGCCCCAGCATTTT
TRBV7-9	.	few	TRBJ1-2	CASSDQWRIQNYGYTF	TGTGCCAGCAGCGATCAATGGAGAATCCAAAACTATGGCTACACCTTC
TRBV7-9	.	many	TRBJ2-1	CASSLVEASSYNEQFF	TGTGCCAGCAGCTTAGTCGAGGCGAGCTCCTACAATGAGCAGTTCTTC
TRBV7-6	TRBD2	.	TRBJ2-1	CASSPLLAGTSGRYNEQFF	TGTGCCAGCAGCCCCCTCCTGGCGGGGACTAGCGGGAGGTACAATGAGCAGTTCTTC
TRBV20-1	TRBD2	few	TRBJ2-2	CSALGTSGNGELFF	TGCAGTGCTTTAGGGACTAGCGGGAATGGGGAGCTGTTTTTT
TRBV7-2	TRBD2	many	TRBJ2-4	CASSLGLAGGPDPRIQYF	TGTGCCAGCAGCTTAGGCCTAGCGGGAGGGCCCGACCCTAGGATTCAGTACTTC
TRBV30	.	many	TRBJ1-3	CAWSTPGGSSGNTIYF	TGTGCCTGGAGTACCCCGGGGGGAAGCTCTGGAAACACCATATATTTT
TRBV20-1	.	few	TRBJ2-5	CSAASRFLQYF	TGCAGTGCTGCATCTAGATTTCTACAGTACTTC
TRBV12-3/TRBV12-4	TRBD1	many	TRBJ1-1	CASSSRDRGGEAFF	TGTGCCAGCAGTTCCCGGGACAGGGGCGGTGAAGCTTTCTTT
TRBV19	.	few	TRBJ1-4	CASSIGAGDMKKLFF	TGTGCCAGTAGTATAGGGGCGGGAGACATGAAAAAACTGTTTTTT
TRBV20-1	TRBD2	few	TRBJ2-7	CSAHASGRAGFEQYF	TGCAGTGCTCACGCTAGCGGGAGGGCCGGGTTCGAGCAGTACTTC
TRBV27	.	.	TRBJ2-7	CASTLARGPYEQYF	TGTGCCAGCACCCTGGCACGGGGACCCTACGAGCAGTACTTC
TRBV24-1	TRBD1	.	TRBJ2-1	CATSDFGTAESETQFF	TGTGCCACCAGTGATTTCGGGACAGCAGAAAGCGAGACCCAGTTCTTC
TRBV19	TRBD1	.	TRBJ2-7	CASSVPGQTSYEQYF	TGTGCCAGTAGTGTGCCGGGACAGACCTCCTACGAGCAGTACTTC
TRBV19	.	many	TRBJ1-1	CASSADRGNTEAFF	TGTGCCAGTAGTGCAGATCGGGGGAACACTGAAGCTTTCTTT